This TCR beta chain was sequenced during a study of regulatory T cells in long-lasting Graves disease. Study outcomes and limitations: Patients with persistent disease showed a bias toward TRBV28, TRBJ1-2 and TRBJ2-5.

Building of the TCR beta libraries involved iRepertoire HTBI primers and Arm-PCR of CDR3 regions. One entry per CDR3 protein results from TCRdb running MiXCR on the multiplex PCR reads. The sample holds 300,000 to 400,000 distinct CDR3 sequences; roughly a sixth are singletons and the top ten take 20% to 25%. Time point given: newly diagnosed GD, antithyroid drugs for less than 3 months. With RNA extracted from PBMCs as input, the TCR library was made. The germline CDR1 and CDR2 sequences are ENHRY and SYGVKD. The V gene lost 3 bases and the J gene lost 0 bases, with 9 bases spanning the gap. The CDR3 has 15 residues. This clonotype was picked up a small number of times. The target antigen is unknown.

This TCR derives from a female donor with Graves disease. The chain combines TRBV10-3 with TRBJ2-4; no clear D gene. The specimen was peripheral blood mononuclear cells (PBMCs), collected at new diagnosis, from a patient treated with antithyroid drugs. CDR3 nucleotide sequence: TGTGCCATCAGTGAAGACGGAGTAGCCAAAAACATTCAGTACTTC. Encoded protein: CAISEDGVAKNIQYF.